A single sample is the source of the 11 T cell receptor beta chains below, sequenced in a study of CD8+ T cells in alopecia areata. The treatment was: oral pan-JAK inhibitor, 5-10 mg twice daily. RNA was extracted and reverse transcribed into cDNA as the sequencing template. TCRdb's table, derived via immunoSEQ multiplex PCR, lists solely in-frame clones and lacks some. The data contain hundreds of thousands of clones, 66% of them seen just once; the ten biggest clones take up over 1%. Material: CD4+ T cells sorted from blood, obtained at approximately week 42, from a patient treated with tofacitinib. These receptors all stem from a human donor with alopecia areata.

This chain connects TRBV5-1 to TRBJ2-7; the match to TRBD1 covers 7 bases. Germline-derived CDR1 and CDR2 are SGHRS and YFSETQ. V trimming: 0 bases; J trimming: 2 bases; junction bases outside the gene matches: 5. The CDR3 has 15 amino acids. The CDR3 DNA follows: TGCGCCAGCAGCTTGGCAGGGGGTGCCCCCTACGAGCAGTACTTC. This gives the protein CASSLAGGAPYEQYF.

The rearrangement links TRBV7-6 to TRBJ2-7, with D possibly being TRBD1 (6 bases). This CDR3 has 13 residues. V gave up 5 bases and J gave up 6 bases, with 14 bases separating them. CDR1 SGHVS and CDR2 FNYEAQ come from the germline V gene. CDR3 region: CASSPMSRGEQYF. The CDR3 nucleotides are TGTGCCAGCAGCCCCATGAGCAGGGGCGAGCAGTACTTC. The variable domain in full, completed from reference TRBV7-6 and TRBJ2-7, reads GAGVSQSPRYKVTKRGQDVALRCDPISGHVSLYWYRQALGQGPEFLTYFNYEAQQDKSGLPNDRFSAERPEGSISTLTIQRTEQRDSAMYRCASSPMSRGEQYFGPGTRLTVT.

This clone showed up just a few times. Here the CDR3 DNA reads TGCAGCGTCCCACTGGCGGAGACCCAGTACTTC. Amino acids: CSVPLAETQYF. The chain has TRBV29-1 and TRBJ2-5, with D uncertain. Germline V gene lookup returns CDR1 SQVTM and CDR2 ANQGSEA. V lost 6 bases and J lost 5, with 10 bases in between. This CDR3 is 11 amino acids long.

The V gene is TRBV4-3, the J gene TRBJ2-1; D unresolved. The CDR3 has 13 amino acids. V shed 5 bases and J shed 3 bases, with 8 bases lying between them. CDR1 LGHNA and CDR2 YSLEER come from the germline V gene. Here the CDR3 reads CASSKNHYNEQFF. The CDR3 DNA follows: TGCGCCAGCAGCAAAAACCACTACAATGAGCAGTTCTTC.

The genes are TRBV4-3 and TRBJ2-1; D not resolved. Trimming took 0 bases from V and 13 from J, leaving 16 bases between them. Germline V CDR1 and CDR2: LGHNA, YSLEER. This CDR3 has 14 amino acids. The DNA of the CDR3 is TGCGCCAGCAGCCAAGATTCCCTAGTTAGTGGACAGTTCTTC. Amino acids: CASSQDSLVSGQFF.

This clone was detected only once. The chain links TRBV29-1 to TRBJ2-1; no clear D gene. CDR3 length: 12 residues. The V end was cut by 7 bases, the J end by 6 bases, with 13 bases between. CDR1 and CDR2 (germline): SQVTM, ANQGSEA. CDR3 bases: TGCAGCGGTTTGCCCCCGGGCAATGAGCAGTTCTTC. Translated: CSGLPPGNEQFF.

This clone was observed a few times. The chain has TRBV18 and TRBJ2-3; D is undetermined. The CDR3 runs 13 residues. From germline, CDR1 is KGHSH and CDR2 LQKENI. V was pared by 3 bases and J by 4 bases, with 8 bases between. CDR3 protein: CASSPLSADTQYF. The CDR3 DNA sequence: TGTGCCAGCTCACCGTTAAGCGCAGATACGCAGTATTTT.

CDR3 protein: CASSQLRTSGGDEQFF. The DNA for the CDR3 is TGCGCCAGCAGTCAATTGAGGACTAGCGGGGGGGATGAGCAGTTCTTC. The J gene is TRBJ2-1, the V gene TRBV23-1, with 15 bases matching TRBD2. TRBV23-1 has ORF status, its function being uncertain. The CDR3 is 16 amino acids. With V trimmed by 1 base and J by 8 bases, 3 bases remained unmatched.

This clone was picked up a small number of times. This rearrangement joins TRBV7-2 to TRBJ2-7, with 12 bases fitting TRBD2. Germline V gene sequence: CDR1 SGHTA, CDR2 FQGNSA. CDR3 length: 15 amino acids. V lost 2 bases to trimming and J lost 5 bases; unmatched junction nucleotides: 4. Here the CDR3 DNA reads TGTGCCAGCAGCTTAACTAGCGGGGGGTACAACGAGCAGTACTTC. This translates into CASSLTSGGYNEQYF.

This rearrangement joins TRBV29-1 to TRBJ1-1; D gene ambiguous. In germline, CDR1 is SQVTM, CDR2 ANQGSEA. The length of the CDR3 is 13 residues. V was clipped by 4 bases and J by 0 bases, with 9 bases between them. The CDR3 sequence: CSVVLDMNTEAFF. In nucleotides, the CDR3 is TGCAGCGTTGTTCTCGACATGAACACTGAAGCTTTCTTT.

The chain couples TRBV11-3 to TRBJ2-5, with TRBD1 as a possible D gene (6 bases). The J call may be mistaken, given a closer DNA end match to TRBJ2-7. The germline gives CDR1 SGHNT, CDR2 YENEEA. The CDR3 has 15 amino acids. The CDR3 region has the DNA TGTGCCAGCAGCTCCGACGACAGGCCCCCCTACGAGCAGTACTTC. This gives the protein CASSSDDRPPYEQYF.